Given below is one T cell receptor (beta chain) in context. This clonotype was seen a few times. It lacks a known antigen. The input lacks base qualities; no much larger clone sits a single base away. This entry comes from a study of blood T cells in healthy people across ages (dated by TCRdb to the mid-2010s). Broadly, across the study: In model experiments, template switching captured roughly one uniquely barcoded TCR beta cDNA molecule for every two T cells. Age-related changes in TCR beta repertoire diversity were measured in the study by deep sequencing normalized with unique cDNA molecular identifiers. The donors were divided into four age groups: young (average around 16 years), middle-aged (around 37), aged (approximately 62) and long-lived (nearly 85). To avoid experimental bias, donors of different ages were spread randomly across the sequencing lanes. Two additional independent replicas of 1 million unique cDNA reads from the same blood draw were analyzed for two donors (one aged 18 to 30 and one aged 80 or older).

Donors were 30 to 45 systemically healthy Caucasian individuals from Russia aged roughly 6 to 100 years. Each donor gave around 9.8 milliliters of peripheral blood, collected into EDTA-treated Vacutainer tubes. Ficoll-Paque density-gradient centrifugation was used to isolate PBMCs, with at least 6 million obtained per sample. Total RNA, at least 6 micrograms per sample, was extracted from PBMCs with Trizol reagent. Naive CD45RAhigh/CD27high T cell percentages were measured by flow cytometry on a PBMC aliquot from every donor. What the authors observed across the whole study: The percentage of naive T cells measured by flow cytometry correlated strongly with observed TCR beta diversity. Estimates of total diversity based on one million sequenced T cells were regarded as lower bounds and as underestimates. Because donor CMV infection status was unknown, age-related changes in expanded clonotypes were potentially confounded. Observed TCR beta diversity per million T cells fell roughly linearly with age, and a significant reduction was already apparent by age approximately 40. Compared with the aged group, the long-lived group had more naive CD4+ T cells, fewer expanded clones and increased TCR diversity, a pattern suggesting age selection. Because profiling used bulk unsorted PBMCs, naive and antigen-experienced compartments could not be compared conclusively.

From the cysteine through the phenylalanine, the CDR3 covers 15 amino acids. Only the CDR3 DNA is retained, 45 bases long and in frame from the first base. Reading the germline V gene (reference sequence) gives CDR1 DFQATT and CDR2 SNEGSKA. V was cut back by 3 bases and J by 4 bases, leaving a gap of 18 bases between them. Receptor amplification or capture employed 5' RACE. Sequencing took place on an Illumina HiSeq 2500. The second PCR ran for roughly 6 to 11 cycles and used a J-beta primer mix along with a sample-barcoded 5' primer. Each TCR beta cDNA molecule received a unique molecular identifier from a template-switch 5' adaptor carrying 12 random nucleotides. Each sample yielded at least 2.5 million CDR3-containing paired-end reads. First-strand cDNA synthesis was performed from all RNA using the Mint cDNA synthesis kit, with priming by a TRBC-specific oligonucleotide. All cDNA was treated with uracil-DNA glycosylase and then went through a first 18-cycle PCR with the universal primers M1SS and BC2_uni_R. Regarding the original processing steps: Each sample was normalized by randomly selecting 1 million high-quality reads, each carrying a distinct molecular identifier. Reads with shared molecular identifiers were discarded instead of being binned into consensus sequences. MiTCR, run with a Q25 quality threshold and the strictest error-elimination algorithm, handled CDR3 identification, clonotype clustering and error correction. A nonparametric unseen species model using Euler transformation provided a lower-bound estimate of total TCR beta diversity. TCRdb reworked the public reads: Q25 trimming with fastp, MiXCR clone assembly, productive beta chains retained. Merged by CDR3 protein, the rows form single entries marked with the most common genes and DNA. TCRdb, rather than the study authors, made the V and J calls. For this sample the table gives approximately 810,000 distinct CDR3 sequences, of which about 37% were detected only once. The ten largest clones capture 10% to 15% of the sample.

The sequencing sample was made of blood. The sequence was obtained from a young man in good health. The rearrangement combines TRBV20-1 with TRBJ1-1, and possibly TRBD1, on 6 matching bases. The sequenced DNA: TGCAGTGCTAGCCGACCATACAGGGCTAGCACTGAAGCTTTCTTT. Its protein reads: CSASRPYRASTEAFF.